This T cell receptor beta chain was identified in a study of a mutant IDH1 vaccine in newly diagnosed glioma. For the study at large: Following radiotherapy alone, or alongside temozolomide cycles, vaccination was started after an interval of 4-6 weeks. Study-level results: Pseudoprogression seemed unrelated to changes in top peripheral T cell clonotypes.

Using immunoSEQ multiplex PCR, the repertoire was profiled, and TCRdb retains in-frame clones only, with some absent. The data show about 67,000 clones, over 80% seen once. The time point was: week 47, end of study. Mutant IDH1 20-mer peptide, at 300 ug, made up each vaccine dose, with topical imiquimod. With regard to this clone: What it binds is unknown.

The germline CDR1 and CDR2 sequences are PRHDT and FYEKMQ (reference sequence). J was trimmed by 2 bases and V by 5 bases; bases with no gene match: 9. The CDR3 is 15 amino acids. The chain has TRBV13 and TRBJ2-7; 7 bases match TRBD1. Material: PBMCs, obtained from a glioma patient whose treatment included an IDH1 peptide vaccine. This clonotype was sampled from a man in his thirties or forties with glioma. The CDR3 region has the DNA TGTGCCAGCAGCCGGAACAGGGGCTCGACCTACGAGCAGTACTTC. Protein product: CASSRNRGSTYEQYF.